A single T cell receptor (beta chain) is shown here with its context. Its target is not known. This entry is derived from a study of OX40 agonist ivuxolimab in advanced cancers. Study-level background: Aged roughly 23 to 85 with a mean of roughly 65 years, they were more than 80% male.

Overall study findings and caveats: Clonal expansion by week 6 occurred in CD4+ and CD8+ blood T cells (at 0.1 to 3.0 mg/kg). Nonresponders included some who also had low normalized T-cell clonal expansion. CD8+ T cells showed, on average, more clonal expansion than CD4+ cells.

Repertoires were generated with immunoSEQ multiplex PCR, while TCRdb's copy carries only in-frame clones and drops some. The profile shows 60,000 to 90,000 clones, roughly four fifths of them singletons. The clonotype was recovered from an adult with an advanced solid tumor such as melanoma, head and neck, liver or kidney cancer. The sequences come from CD4+ or CD8+ T cells sorted from blood, collected in a trial of the OX40 agonist ivuxolimab.

DNA of the CDR3: TGTGCCAGCAGTTTCGATTATAATTCACCCCTCCACTTT. It is translated as CASSFDYNSPLHF. The genes are TRBV27 and TRBJ1-6; D gene ambiguous. V was clipped by 3 bases and J by 4 bases, with 4 bases between them. This CDR3 is 13 amino acids long. Germline CDR1 and CDR2: MNHEY and SMNVEV (reference sequence).